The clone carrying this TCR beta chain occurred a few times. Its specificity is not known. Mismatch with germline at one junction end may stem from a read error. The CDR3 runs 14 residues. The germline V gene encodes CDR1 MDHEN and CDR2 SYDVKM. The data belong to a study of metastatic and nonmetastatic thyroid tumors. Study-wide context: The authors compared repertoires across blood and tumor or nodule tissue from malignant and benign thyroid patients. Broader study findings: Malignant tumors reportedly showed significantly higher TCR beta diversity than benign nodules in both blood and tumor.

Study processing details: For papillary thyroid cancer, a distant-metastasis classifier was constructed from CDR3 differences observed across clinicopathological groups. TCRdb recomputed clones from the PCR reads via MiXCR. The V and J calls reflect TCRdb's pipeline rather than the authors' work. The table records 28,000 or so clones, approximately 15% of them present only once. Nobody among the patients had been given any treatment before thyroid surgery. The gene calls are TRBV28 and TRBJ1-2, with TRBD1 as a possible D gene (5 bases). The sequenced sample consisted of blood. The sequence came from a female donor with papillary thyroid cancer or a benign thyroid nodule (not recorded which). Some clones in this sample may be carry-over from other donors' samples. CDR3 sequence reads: CASSPPQGAHGYTF. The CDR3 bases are TGCGCCAGCAGTCCCCCCCAGGGAGCGCATGGCTACACCTTC.